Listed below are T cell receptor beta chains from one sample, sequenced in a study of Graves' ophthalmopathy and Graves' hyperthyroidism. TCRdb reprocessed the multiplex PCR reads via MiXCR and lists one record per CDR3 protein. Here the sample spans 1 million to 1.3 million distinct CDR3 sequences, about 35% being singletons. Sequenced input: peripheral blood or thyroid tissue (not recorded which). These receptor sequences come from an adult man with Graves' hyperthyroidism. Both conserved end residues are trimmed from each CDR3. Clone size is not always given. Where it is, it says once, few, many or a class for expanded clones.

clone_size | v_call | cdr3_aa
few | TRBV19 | ASTGTSGSRLTGELF
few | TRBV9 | ASSVGLTDRGRAGNTEAF
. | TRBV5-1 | ASSLVSMNTGELF
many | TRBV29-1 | SVESSGGYT
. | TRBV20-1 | SARDRGETGELF
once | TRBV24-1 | ATSESGHPYGYT
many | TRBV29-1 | SVVLEGGSV
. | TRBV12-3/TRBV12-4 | ASTWGGQPQH
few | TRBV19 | ASSPPRKLF
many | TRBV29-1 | SVVELGQGSTTEAF
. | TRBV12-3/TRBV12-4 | ASSLGFGPQH
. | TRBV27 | ASSSTAVSFYGYT
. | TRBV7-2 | ASSLAGQLSETQY
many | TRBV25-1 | ASSGPQGEAF